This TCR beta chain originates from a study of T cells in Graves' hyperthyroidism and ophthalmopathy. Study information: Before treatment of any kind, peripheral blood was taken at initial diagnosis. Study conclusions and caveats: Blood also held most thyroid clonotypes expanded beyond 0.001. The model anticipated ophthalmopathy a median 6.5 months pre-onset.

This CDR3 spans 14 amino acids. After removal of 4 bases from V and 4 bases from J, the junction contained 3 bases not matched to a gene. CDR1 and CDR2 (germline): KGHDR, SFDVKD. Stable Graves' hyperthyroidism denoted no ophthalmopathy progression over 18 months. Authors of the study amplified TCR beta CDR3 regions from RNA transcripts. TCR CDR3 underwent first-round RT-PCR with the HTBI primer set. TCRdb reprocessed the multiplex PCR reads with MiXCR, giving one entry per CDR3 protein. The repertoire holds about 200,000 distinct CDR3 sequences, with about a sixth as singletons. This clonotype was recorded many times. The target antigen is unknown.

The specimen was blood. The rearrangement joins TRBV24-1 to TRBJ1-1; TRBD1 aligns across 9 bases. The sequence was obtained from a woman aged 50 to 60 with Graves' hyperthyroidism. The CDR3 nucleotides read TGTGCCACCAGTGAGACAGGGGGGAGCACTGAAGCTTTCTTT. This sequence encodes CATSETGGSTEAFF.